The 17 T cell receptor beta chains in this list originate from one sample, sequenced in a study of cytomegalovirus exposure and HLA in healthy donors. The PCR made use of 60 Vbeta and 13 Jbeta primers. Profiled with immunoSEQ multiplex PCR; TCRdb holds only in-frame clones, not every one. The sample carries 150,000 to 200,000 clones, more than 80% recorded once. The sequenced sample was PBMCs. These receptors were obtained from a man younger than 35 in good health and CMV-seronegative.

This clone came up once. The chain uses TRBV27 and TRBJ2-1; weak D call: TRBD2 (6 bases). Looked up from germline, CDR1 is MNHEY and CDR2 is SMNVEV (reference sequence). Trimming pared 2 bases from V and 2 bases from J, leaving 13 bases between. The CDR3 covers 16 residues. CDR3 loop: CASSLGGIGTYNEQFF. As DNA, the CDR3 is TGTGCCAGCAGTTTAGGCGGGATCGGGACCTACAATGAGCAGTTCTTC.

V gene TRBV2 combines with J gene TRBJ1-5; D may be TRBD1 (6 bases). Looked up from germline, CDR1 is SNHLY and CDR2 is FYNNEI. V lost 0 bases, J lost 8 bases, and 14 bases lay in between. CDR3 length: 15 residues. CDR3 nucleotide sequence: TGTGCCAGCAGTGAAGCGCGGGGAGGGGGGGAGCCCCAGCATTTT. It codes for CASSEARGGGEPQHF.

The rearrangement joins TRBV28 to TRBJ1-5; 8 bases line up with TRBD1. Germline assignment: CDR1 MDHEN and CDR2 SYDVKM. V was clipped by 7 bases and J by 4 bases; unmatched bases: 6. The CDR3 is made up of 14 amino acids. CDR3 loop: CASIHGQGNQPQHF. DNA of the CDR3: TGTGCCAGCATCCACGGACAGGGAAATCAGCCCCAGCATTTT. The whole variable domain, filled in from reference TRBV28 and TRBJ1-5, reads DVKVTQSSRYLVKRTGEKVFLECVQDMDHENMFWYRQDPGLGLRLIYFSYDVKMKEKGDIPEGYSVSREKKERFSLILESASTNQTSMYLCASIHGQGNQPQHFGDGTRLSIL.

The gene calls are TRBV18 and TRBJ2-1; TRBD2 agrees at 9 bases. The ends lost 1 base at V and 9 bases at J; junction bases unmatched: 7. The CDR3 runs 15 residues. CDR1 and CDR2 (germline): KGHSH, LQKENI. Here the CDR3 reads CASSPLAGVTGEQFF. Written as DNA, the CDR3 is TGTGCCAGCTCACCACTAGCGGGAGTCACGGGTGAGCAGTTCTTC.

The V call is TRBV5-1, the J call TRBJ1-6, with D possibly matching TRBD1 (6 bases). Deletions cut 4 bases from V and 5 bases from J, with 19 bases between. There are 17 residues in the CDR3. CDR1 is SGHRS and CDR2 is YFSETQ in the germline V gene. CDR3 loop: CASSAKARRTDNSPLHF. CDR3 bases: TGCGCCAGCAGCGCCAAGGCTAGACGGACAGATAATTCACCCCTCCACTTT.

The rearrangement joins TRBV27 to TRBJ2-6; no definite D call. Germline V gives CDR1 MNHEY, CDR2 SMNVEV (reference sequence). This CDR3 has 14 amino acids. Trimming removed 2 bases from V and 3 bases from J, with 5 bases in between. The CDR3 coding sequence is TGTGCCAGCAGTTTACTCCTTGGGGCCAACGTCCTGACTTTC. It encodes CASSLLLGANVLTF.

V and J are TRBV6-5 and TRBJ2-5; 9 bases match TRBD1. The J call may be incorrect, as the DNA end agrees better with TRBJ2-7. Per germline, CDR1 MNHEY and CDR2 SVGAGI. The CDR3 totals 15 residues. CDR3 in DNA: TGTGCCAGCAGTTATGGGACAGGGAAGACCTACGAGCAGTACTTC. Protein product: CASSYGTGKTYEQYF.

V usage is TRBV6-5 and J usage is TRBJ1-1; D gene uncertain. The CDR3 totals 15 residues. Germline V CDR1 and CDR2: MNHEY, SVGAGI. Trimming removed 3 bases from V and 1 base from J, with 12 bases in between. The CDR3 region is CASSYRGRENTEAFF. CDR3 coding DNA: TGTGCCAGCAGTTATAGAGGGCGGGAGAACACTGAAGCTTTCTTT.

The rearrangement links TRBV6-1 to TRBJ1-1, with TRBD1 matching over 8 bases. V was clipped by 7 bases and J by 7 bases; unmatched bases: 14. CDR1 MNHNS and CDR2 SASEGT come from the germline V gene. The CDR3 totals 15 residues. The CDR3 nucleotides read TGTGCCAGCATACTAAAAAGGGTGGGGACAGGTGAAGCTTTCTTT. This sequence encodes CASILKRVGTGEAFF.

The chain uses TRBV2 and TRBJ2-7, with D tentatively TRBD1 (5 bases). This CDR3 spans 14 amino acids. The germline CDR1 and CDR2 sequences are SNHLY and FYNNEI. V lost 3 bases to trimming and J lost 2 bases, with 11 bases between them. CDR3 amino acids: CASSERTHAYEQYF. DNA of the CDR3: TGTGCCAGCAGTGAGAGGACACACGCCTACGAGCAGTACTTC.

This clone showed up just once. This sequence joins TRBV30 and TRBJ2-7, with D perhaps matching TRBD1 (5 bases). The CDR3 runs 13 residues. In germline, CDR1 is GTSNPN, CDR2 SVGIG (reference sequence). With 1 base removed from V and 2 bases from J, the gap between germline ends came to 9 bases. CDR3 protein: CAWSGGLTYEQYF. For the CDR3, the DNA is TGTGCCTGGAGTGGGGGCCTAACCTACGAGCAGTACTTC. Complete variable domain (other parts from reference TRBV30 and TRBJ2-7): SQTIHQWPATLVQPVGSPLSLECTVEGTSNPNLYWYRQAAGRGLQLLFYSVGIGQISSEVPQNLSASRPQDRQFILSSKKLLLSDSGFYLCAWSGGLTYEQYFGPGTRLTVT.

The count of this clone is one. The junction shows a germline mismatch at one end, possibly a read error. The V call is TRBV13, the J call TRBJ2-7; the match to TRBD2 covers 7 bases. This CDR3 spans 14 amino acids. The V gene's germline CDR1 is PRHDT and CDR2 FYEKMQ (reference sequence). The DNA of the CDR3 is TGTGCCAGCAGTTCAAGCGGGGTATCCTCCGAGCAGTACTTC. Translated, it gives CASSSSGVSSEQYF.

DNA for the CDR3: TGTGCCAGCAGGGAGACAGGAGAAAAACTGTTTTTT. It encodes CASRETGEKLFF. V gene TRBV6-1 combines with J gene TRBJ1-4; tentatively, D is TRBD1 (6 bases). CDR1 is MNHNS and CDR2 is SASEGT in the germline V gene. Trimming took 6 bases from V and 8 from J, leaving 10 bases between them. The CDR3 runs 12 residues.

J is TRBJ2-3 and V is TRBV25-1; D call uncertain. Germline CDR1 reads MGHDK; CDR2 reads SYGVNS. V was trimmed by 6 bases and J by 8 bases, leaving 18 bases between them. The CDR3 extends over 14 amino acids. This CDR3 reads CASSPPAEYVTQYF. Here the CDR3 DNA reads TGTGCCAGCAGCCCCCCGGCGGAGTATGTTACGCAGTATTTT.

V and J are TRBV30 and TRBJ1-2; D unresolved. CDR3 length equals 13 residues. Germline CDR1 is GTSNPN and CDR2 is SVGIG (reference sequence). V gave up 5 bases and J gave up 4 bases, with 14 bases separating them. CDR3 protein: CAWGLRTGYGYTF. CDR3 sequence (DNA): TGTGCCTGGGGACTAAGGACCGGCTATGGCTACACCTTC.

This clone was recorded a few times. Here the CDR3 DNA reads TGCGCCAGCAGCCAAGGACAGTTCTACGAGCAGTACTTC. As protein: CASSQGQFYEQYF. The chain couples TRBV4-3 to TRBJ2-7; D is perhaps TRBD1 (5 bases). The germline gives CDR1 LGHNA, CDR2 YSLEER. V was pared by 1 base and J by 3 bases, with 7 bases between. The CDR3 is 13 amino acids.

This CDR3 reads CAISGGKQSLGEQFF. DNA of the CDR3: TGTGCCATCAGTGGAGGGAAACAGAGCCTTGGCGAGCAGTTCTTC. The chain carries TRBV10-3 and TRBJ2-1, with a possible D match to TRBD2 (5 bases). Germline V gene data show CDR1 as ENHRY and CDR2 as SYGVKD. V lost 4 bases, J lost 10 bases, and 20 bases lay in between. This CDR3 has 15 amino acids.